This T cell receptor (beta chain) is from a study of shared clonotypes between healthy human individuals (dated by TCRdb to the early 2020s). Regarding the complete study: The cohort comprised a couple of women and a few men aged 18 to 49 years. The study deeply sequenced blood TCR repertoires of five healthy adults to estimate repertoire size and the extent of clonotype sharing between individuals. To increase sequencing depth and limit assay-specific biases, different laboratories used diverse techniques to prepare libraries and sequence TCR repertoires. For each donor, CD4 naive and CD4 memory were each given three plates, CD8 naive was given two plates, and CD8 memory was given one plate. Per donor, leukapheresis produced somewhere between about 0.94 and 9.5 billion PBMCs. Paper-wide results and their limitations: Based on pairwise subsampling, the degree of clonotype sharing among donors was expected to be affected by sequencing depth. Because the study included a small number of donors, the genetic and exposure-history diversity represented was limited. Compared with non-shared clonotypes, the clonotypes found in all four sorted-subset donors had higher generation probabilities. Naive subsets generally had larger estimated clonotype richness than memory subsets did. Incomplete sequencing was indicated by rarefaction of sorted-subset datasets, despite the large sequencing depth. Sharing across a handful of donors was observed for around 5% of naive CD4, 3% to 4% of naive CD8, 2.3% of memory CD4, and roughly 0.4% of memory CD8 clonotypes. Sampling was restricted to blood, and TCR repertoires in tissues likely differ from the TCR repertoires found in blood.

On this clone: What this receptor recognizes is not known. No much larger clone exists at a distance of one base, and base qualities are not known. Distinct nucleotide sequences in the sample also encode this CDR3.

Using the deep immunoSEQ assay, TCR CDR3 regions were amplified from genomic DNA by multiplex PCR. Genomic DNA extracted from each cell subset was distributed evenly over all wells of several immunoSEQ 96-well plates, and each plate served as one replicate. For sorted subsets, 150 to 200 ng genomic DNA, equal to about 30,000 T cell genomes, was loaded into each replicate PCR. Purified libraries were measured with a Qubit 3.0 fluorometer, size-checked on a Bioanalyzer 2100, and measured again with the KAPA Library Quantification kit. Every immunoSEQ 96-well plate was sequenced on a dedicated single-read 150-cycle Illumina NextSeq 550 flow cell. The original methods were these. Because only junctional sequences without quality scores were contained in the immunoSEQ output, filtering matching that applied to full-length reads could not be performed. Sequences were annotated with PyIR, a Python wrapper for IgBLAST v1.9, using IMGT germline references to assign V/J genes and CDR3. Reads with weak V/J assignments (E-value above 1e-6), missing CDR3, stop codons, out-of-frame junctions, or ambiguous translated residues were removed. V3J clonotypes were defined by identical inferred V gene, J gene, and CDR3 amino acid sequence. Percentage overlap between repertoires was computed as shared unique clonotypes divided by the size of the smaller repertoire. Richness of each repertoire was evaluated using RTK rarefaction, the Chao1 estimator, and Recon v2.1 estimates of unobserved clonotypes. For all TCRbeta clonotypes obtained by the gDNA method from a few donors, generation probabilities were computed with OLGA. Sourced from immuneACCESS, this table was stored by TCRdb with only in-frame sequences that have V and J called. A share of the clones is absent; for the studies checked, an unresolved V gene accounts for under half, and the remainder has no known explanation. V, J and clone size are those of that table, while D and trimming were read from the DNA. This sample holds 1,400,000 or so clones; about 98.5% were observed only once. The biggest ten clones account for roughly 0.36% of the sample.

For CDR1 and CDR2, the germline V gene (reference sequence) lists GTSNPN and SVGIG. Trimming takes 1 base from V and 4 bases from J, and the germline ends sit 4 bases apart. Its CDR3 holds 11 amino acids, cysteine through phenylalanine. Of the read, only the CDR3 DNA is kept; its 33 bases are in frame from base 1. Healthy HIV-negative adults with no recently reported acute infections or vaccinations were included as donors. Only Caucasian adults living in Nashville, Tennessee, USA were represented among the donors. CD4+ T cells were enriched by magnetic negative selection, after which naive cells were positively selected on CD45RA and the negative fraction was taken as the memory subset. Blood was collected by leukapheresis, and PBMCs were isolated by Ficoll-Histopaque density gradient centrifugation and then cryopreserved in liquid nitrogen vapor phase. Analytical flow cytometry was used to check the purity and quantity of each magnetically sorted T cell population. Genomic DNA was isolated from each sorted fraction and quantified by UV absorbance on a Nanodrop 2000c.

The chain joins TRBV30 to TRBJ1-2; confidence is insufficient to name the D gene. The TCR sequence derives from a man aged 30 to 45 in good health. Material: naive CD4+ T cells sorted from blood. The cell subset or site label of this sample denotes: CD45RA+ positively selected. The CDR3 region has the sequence CAWSGSYGYTF. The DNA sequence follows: TGTGCCTGGAGTGGAAGCTATGGCTACACCTTC.